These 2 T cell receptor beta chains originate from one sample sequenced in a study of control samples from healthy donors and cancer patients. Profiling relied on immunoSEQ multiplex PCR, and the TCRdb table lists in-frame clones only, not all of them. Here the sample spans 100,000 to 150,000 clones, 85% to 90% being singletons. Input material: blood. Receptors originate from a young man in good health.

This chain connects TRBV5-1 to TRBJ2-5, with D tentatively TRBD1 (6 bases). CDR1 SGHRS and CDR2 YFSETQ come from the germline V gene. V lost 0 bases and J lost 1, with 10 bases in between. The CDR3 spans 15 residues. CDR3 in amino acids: CASSLGTALQETQYF. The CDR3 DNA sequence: TGCGCCAGCAGCTTGGGGACAGCCCTCCAAGAGACCCAGTACTTC.

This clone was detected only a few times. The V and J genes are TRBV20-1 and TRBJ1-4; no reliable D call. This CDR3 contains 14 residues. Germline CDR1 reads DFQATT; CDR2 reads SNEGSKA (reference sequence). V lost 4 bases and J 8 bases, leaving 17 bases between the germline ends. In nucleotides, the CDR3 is TGCAGTGCTATTGACCTTCGTGGCCGGGAAAAACTGTTTTTT. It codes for CSAIDLRGREKLFF.